The present T cell receptor beta chain was sequenced within a study of blood T cell repertoires in COVID-19. On the study more broadly: Material from acute and convalescent COVID-19 was sourced from the United States, Italy and Spain.

Participants, 18 to 89 years old, spanned some 23 US areas. Profiling relied on immunoSEQ multiplex PCR, and the TCRdb table lists in-frame clones only, not all of them. The profile shows around 150,000 clones, about 75% of them singletons. Trimming cost V 5 bases and J 7 bases; bases outside gene matches: 11. The CDR3 has 15 amino acids. From germline, CDR1 is SEHNR and CDR2 FQNEAQ (reference sequence). The chain couples TRBV7-9 to TRBJ1-2, with TRBD1 matching 9 bases. Sample: PBMCs or T cells enriched from blood (not recorded which). This clonotype originated in a woman aged 45-65 years who had recovered from COVID-19. The CDR3 DNA reads TGTGCCAGCAGCGAATGGGACAGGGAAATCTCTGGCTACACCTTC. Residues: CASSEWDREISGYTF.